These 11 T cell receptor beta chains came from one sample sequenced in a study of blood T cells in healthy people across ages. Next came a second PCR, run for about 7 to 11 cycles, which used a sample-barcoded 5' primer along with a J-beta primer mix. TCRdb called the 5' RACE reads again in MiXCR, with one record for every CDR3 protein. Among more than 500,000 distinct CDR3 sequences, approximately 30% were seen once, and the ten largest hold around 18%. Sequencing input: blood. All receptors come from a woman aged 70-85 years in good health.

This clonotype was counted a few times. The genes are TRBV29-1 and TRBJ1-4; D is possibly TRBD1 (5 bases). From germline, CDR1 is SQVTM and CDR2 ANQGSEA. This CDR3 is built from 13 residues. Trimming removed 7 bases from V and 8 bases from J, with 17 bases in between. This chain's CDR3 is CSATGTGGEKLFF. The CDR3 DNA sequence: TGCAGCGCCACCGGGACTGGAGGGGAAAAACTGTTTTTT.

This clonotype occurred a few times. The V and J genes are TRBV14 and TRBJ1-1; a weak D match, TRBD1 (6 bases). This CDR3 is 12 amino acids long. V dropped 2 bases and J dropped 7 bases, with 8 bases sitting between them. Germline V gene sequence: CDR1 SGHDN, CDR2 FVKESK. In DNA form, the CDR3 reads TGTGCCAGCAGCCAACAGGGGATTGAAGCTTTCTTT. It codes for CASSQQGIEAFF.

This clonotype has a handful of counts. The chain employs TRBV12-3 or TRBV12-4 and TRBJ1-6; 7 bases match TRBD1. V dropped 6 bases and J dropped 6; count of bases not matched to a gene: 5. The length of the CDR3 is 14 residues. The CDR3 is CASSPEGANSPLHF. CDR3 nucleotide sequence: TGTGCCAGCAGCCCGGAGGGGGCTAATTCACCCCTCCACTTT.

This clonotype was counted at least ten times. This chain links TRBV6-1 with TRBJ2-4; D gene unclear. This CDR3 is built from 16 residues. V gave up 3 bases and J gave up 0 bases, with 12 bases separating them. Germline V gene lookup returns CDR1 MNHNS and CDR2 SASEGT. The CDR3 DNA reads as TGTGCCAGCAGTGACACCCCGGACGGAGCCAAAAACATTCAGTACTTC. It codes for CASSDTPDGAKNIQYF.

This clonotype occurred many times. This sequence joins TRBV2 and TRBJ2-3; unclear D gene. The germline V and J ends were trimmed by 0 bases and 6 bases, with 10 bases remaining between them. CDR3 length equals 14 residues. Germline V lookup: CDR1 SNHLY, CDR2 FYNNEI. The CDR3 sequence is CASSEAPSTDTQYF. The CDR3 coding sequence is TGTGCCAGCAGTGAAGCGCCGTCTACTGATACGCAGTATTTT.

The genes are TRBV29-1 and TRBJ2-5; a possible D gene is TRBD2 (7 bases). Germline V CDR1 and CDR2: SQVTM, ANQGSEA. This CDR3 is 14 amino acids long. V was shortened by 4 bases and J by 1 base, with 13 bases between the two germline ends. CDR3: CSVALGGPQETQYF. The DNA for the CDR3 is TGCAGCGTTGCATTGGGGGGGCCCCAAGAGACCCAGTACTTC.

In this sample, this clonotype turned up many times. The chain has TRBV25-1 and TRBJ1-6; TRBD1 is a possible D gene (5 bases). V was clipped by 5 bases and J by 5 bases, with 10 bases between them. Germline V gives CDR1 MGHDK, CDR2 SYGVNS. The CDR3 length is 14 residues. CDR3: CASSRQGDNSPLHF. The CDR3 DNA reads TGTGCCAGCAGTCGGCAGGGTGATAATTCACCCCTCCACTTT.

This clonotype was recorded a few times. A junction end diverges from the germline sequence, so it may reflect a read error. The chain joins TRBV18 to TRBJ2-3; 7 nucleotides line up with TRBD1. This CDR3 has 16 residues. Germline V gene data show CDR1 as KGHSH and CDR2 as LQKENI. The DNA of the CDR3 is TGTGCCAGCTCACCACCGGGGACAGTAAGCACAGATACGCGGTATTTT. Its protein product is CASSPPGTVSTDTRYF.

This clonotype has a count of ten or more. The rearrangement joins TRBV29-1 to TRBJ2-1, with D unresolved. Germline V gene data show CDR1 as SQVTM and CDR2 as ANQGSEA. Trimming pared 4 bases from V and 4 bases from J, leaving 5 bases between. The CDR3 totals 11 residues. For the CDR3, the DNA is TGCAGCGTTGTCGGATACAATGAGCAGTTCTTC. Its protein product is CSVVGYNEQFF.

V usage is TRBV5-1 and J usage is TRBJ1-1; D is uncertain. This CDR3 has 13 amino acids. CDR1 is SGHRS, CDR2 YFSETQ, per germline. V was trimmed by 5 bases and J by 7 bases, leaving 15 bases between them. CDR3 DNA: TGCGCCAGCAGAGCCGGTCCTCTGGATGAAGCTTTCTTT. Translating gives CASRAGPLDEAFF.

This chain joins TRBV6-6 and TRBJ1-2; TRBD1 matches at 8 bases. CDR3 length equals 11 residues. CDR1 is MNHNY and CDR2 is SVGAGI in the germline V gene (reference sequence). Trimming at V came to 11 bases and at J to 6 bases, leaving 5 bases not matched to a gene. This chain's CDR3 is CAGSGGNGYTF. The CDR3 DNA reads TGTGCCGGTTCAGGGGGCAATGGCTACACCTTC.